This T cell receptor (beta chain) is drawn from a study of CD8 T cells in Susac syndrome. Roughly 0.45 to 1 ug RNA was reverse transcribed with random hexamers. The authors amplified TCR beta CDR3 across 54 Vbeta and 13 Jbeta using immunoSEQ multiplex PCR. TCRdb reanalysed the immunoSEQ multiplex PCR reads using MiXCR and keeps one entry per CDR3 protein. The sample holds 330,000 or so distinct CDR3 sequences, 85% seen once. The germline gives CDR1 SGDLS, CDR2 YYNGEE. The V and J ends lost 4 bases and 0 bases, in that order; junction bases with no gene match: 6. The CDR3 has 16 amino acids. Study findings and constraints: As the study acknowledged, the number of individuals in its TCR sequencing and HLA analysis was relatively small.

Note on this clonotype: Its antigen remains unknown.

From blood CD8+ and CD4+ T cells, TCR beta sequences were generated. The receptor was isolated from a human donor with multiple sclerosis. The sequencing input was CD8+ T cells from PBMCs. The chain uses TRBV9 and TRBJ1-1, with TRBD1 matching 10 bases. The CDR3 here is CASSPGQGGMNTEAFF. The CDR3 nucleotides read TGTGCCAGCAGCCCCGGACAGGGGGGAATGAACACTGAAGCTTTCTTT.